A selection of T cell receptor beta chains follows, all from one sample in a study of Graves' ophthalmopathy and Graves' hyperthyroidism. Each CDR3 protein gets one entry after TCRdb re-called the multiplex PCR reads with MiXCR. The data hold around 520,000 distinct CDR3 sequences, with about 35% observed a single time. Sequencing used peripheral blood or thyroid tissue (not recorded which). Every receptor here comes from an adult man with Graves' hyperthyroidism. The CDR3 runs from the conserved cysteine through the conserved F or W. A D gene is named only where the DNA matches it firmly. A clone size is listed for some rows: how often the clone was seen (once, few, many), or a class if it is expanded.

J | size | V | D | CDR3 | DNA
TRBJ2-1 | - | TRBV7-9 | - | CASSSLGRLEQFF | TGTGCCAGCAGCTCCCTGGGCCGACTAGAGCAGTTCTTC
TRBJ1-1 | few | TRBV7-7 | TRBD1 | CASSLSPPRGLSNTEAFF | TGTGCTAGCAGCTTGTCCCCCCCCAGGGGGCTATCGAACACTGAAGCTTTCTTT
TRBJ2-2 | many | TRBV13 | - | CASSLTPRSSGAGELFF | TGTGCCAGCAGCCTTACCCCGAGATCAAGCGGTGCCGGGGAGCTGTTTTTT
TRBJ2-7 | - | TRBV2 | - | CASTAQGTIYEQYF | TGTGCCAGCACGGCCCAGGGGACTATCTACGAGCAGTACTTC
TRBJ2-7 | - | TRBV2 | TRBD1 | CASSARQGPYEQYF | TGTGCCAGCAGTGCTAGACAGGGCCCCTACGAGCAGTACTTC
TRBJ2-2 | many | TRBV12-3/TRBV12-4 | TRBD1 | CASLDRATGELFF | TGTGCCAGCCTGGACAGGGCTACCGGGGAGCTGTTTTTT
TRBJ2-5 | once | TRBV28 | - | CASSLSLRKREETQYF | TGTGCCAGCAGTTTATCACTAAGGAAGCGGGAAGAGACCCAGTACTTC
TRBJ1-2 | few | TRBV19 | - | CASSIVDGIYGYTF | TGTGCCAGTAGTATAGTGGATGGAATCTATGGCTACACCTTC
TRBJ2-5 | - | TRBV20-1 | TRBD2 | CSARVYSREYGQETQYF | TGCAGTGCTAGAGTGTATTCGCGGGAGTATGGACAAGAGACCCAGTACTTC
TRBJ2-2 | many | TRBV10-3 | - | CAISGAHTGELFF | TGTGCCATCAGTGGCGCCCACACCGGGGAGCTGTTTTTT
TRBJ1-5 | many | TRBV28 | - | CASSLSSSNQPQHF | TGTGCCAGCAGTTTATCCTCTAGCAATCAGCCCCAGCATTTT
TRBJ2-2 | many | TRBV7-2 | TRBD2 | CASSWTSGGAAGELFF | TGTGCCAGCAGCTGGACTAGCGGGGGGGCCGCCGGGGAGCTGTTTTTT
TRBJ1-1 | many | TRBV7-8 | - | CASRPDQNTEAFF | TGTGCCAGCAGACCAGACCAGAACACTGAAGCTTTCTTT
TRBJ1-1 | many | TRBV6-6 | - | CASSYGQPTEAFF | TGTGCCAGCAGTTACGGGCAGCCCACTGAAGCTTTCTTT
TRBJ1-5 | many | TRBV2 | - | CASSAWRDSNQPQHF | TGTGCCAGCAGCGCCTGGAGGGATAGCAATCAGCCCCAGCATTTT
TRBJ2-2 | many | TRBV7-9 | TRBD2 | CASRTGLAVKNTGELFF | TGTGCCAGCAGAACGGGACTAGCGGTGAAGAACACCGGGGAGCTGTTTTTT
TRBJ2-7 | - | TRBV7-2 | TRBD2 | CASSLWVREGGEQYF | TGTGCCAGCAGCTTATGGGTTCGGGAGGGCGGTGAGCAGTACTTC
TRBJ2-3 | - | TRBV20-1 | - | CSARGASGERSDTQYF | TGCAGTGCTAGAGGAGCCAGTGGGGAGAGGTCAGATACGCAGTATTTT
TRBJ1-1 | many | TRBV29-1 | TRBD1 | CSAATGGNTEAFF | TGCAGCGCCGCTACAGGGGGAAACACTGAAGCTTTCTTT
TRBJ2-7 | many | TRBV7-9 | TRBD1 | CASSTGQGAYEQYF | TGTGCCAGCAGCACGGGACAGGGGGCCTACGAGCAGTACTTC
TRBJ1-5 | many | TRBV19 | - | CASSSRADSNQPQHF | TGTGCCAGTAGTTCCAGGGCTGATAGCAATCAGCCCCAGCATTTT
TRBJ2-5 | few | TRBV7-9 | TRBD1 | CASSRDSTGGTDTQYF | TGTGCCAGCAGCCGCGATTCGACAGGGGGCACAGATACGCAGTACTTC
TRBJ1-1 | many | TRBV13 | - | CASSSYDENTEAFF | TGTGCCAGCAGCTCATATGACGAGAACACTGAAGCTTTCTTT
TRBJ1-3 | many | TRBV7-9 | - | CASSMEILSGNTIYF | TGTGCCAGCAGCATGGAGATTTTGTCTGGAAACACCATATATTTT
TRBJ2-1 | - | TRBV7-2 | - | CASSLAAQRVYNEQFF | TGTGCCAGCAGCTTAGCAGCGCAGCGGGTATACAATGAGCAGTTCTTC
TRBJ2-5 | - | TRBV10-2 | TRBD2 | CASSESWGGETQYF | TGCGCCAGCAGTGAGTCTTGGGGAGGGGAGACCCAGTACTTC
TRBJ1-5 | many | TRBV7-9 | - | CASSLEGSSNQPQHF | TGTGCCAGCAGCTTAGAGGGAAGTAGCAATCAGCCCCAGCATTTT
TRBJ1-1 | many | TRBV5-4 | - | CASSSGGVGSTEAFF | TGTGCCAGCAGTTCCGGGGGCGTGGGGAGCACTGAAGCTTTCTTT
TRBJ2-1 | few | TRBV10-3 | - | CAIGTIYNEQFF | TGTGCCATCGGGACCATCTACAATGAGCAGTTCTTC
TRBJ2-7 | - | TRBV20-1 | - | CSARQQPSYEQYF | TGCAGTGCTAGACAGCAGCCCTCCTACGAGCAGTACTTC
TRBJ1-2 | - | TRBV7-6 | - | CASSAGDSPHGYTF | TGTGCCAGCAGCGCCGGGGACTCACCGCATGGCTACACCTTC
TRBJ2-2 | - | TRBV29-1 | - | CSVLTDPYTGELFF | TGCAGCGTCCTGACAGATCCTTACACCGGGGAGCTGTTTTTT
TRBJ2-7 | - | TRBV10-1 | - | CASSEGVAYEQYF | TGCGCCAGCAGTGAAGGGGTTGCCTACGAGCAGTACTTC
TRBJ2-5 | few | TRBV3-1 | - | CASSQDRGVDGTQYF | TGTGCCAGCAGCCAAGATCGGGGAGTAGACGGGACCCAGTACTTC
TRBJ2-5 | - | TRBV10-3 | - | CAISDYQGLQETQYF | TGTGCCATCAGTGATTACCAGGGACTCCAAGAGACCCAGTACTTC
TRBJ1-1 | many | TRBV19 | - | CASSIRMGMNTEAFF | TGTGCCAGTAGTATTCGAATGGGAATGAACACTGAAGCTTTCTTT
TRBJ1-6 | many | TRBV12-3/TRBV12-4 | TRBD1 | CASTRQGTDSPLHF | TGTGCCAGCACCCGACAGGGCACGGATTCACCCCTCCACTTT
TRBJ1-2 | - | TRBV10-3 | - | CAISPSGVGYTF | TGTGCCATCAGTCCGTCAGGGGTAGGCTACACCTTC
TRBJ1-2 | many | TRBV13 | TRBD1 | CASTMWGQANYGYTF | TGTGCCAGCACCATGTGGGGACAGGCTAACTATGGCTACACCTTC
TRBJ2-7 | - | TRBV6-5 | - | CASSETNDVFYEQYF | TGTGCCAGCAGTGAGACGAATGATGTCTTCTACGAGCAGTACTTC
TRBJ1-1 | - | TRBV20-1 | - | CSARGKGMGAFF | TGCAGTGCTAGAGGCAAAGGGATGGGAGCTTTCTTT
TRBJ2-1 | - | TRBV29-1 | TRBD2 | CSVVLAGVDDEQFF | TGCAGCGTTGTCCTAGCGGGAGTAGATGATGAGCAGTTCTTC
TRBJ2-5 | few | TRBV20-1 | TRBD2 | CSARDGEGLETQYF | TGCAGTGCTAGAGATGGGGAGGGGTTAGAGACCCAGTACTTC
TRBJ2-2 | - | TRBV19 | TRBD2 | CASSIYRGPGTSGRNGELFF | TGTGCCAGTAGTATCTACAGGGGCCCAGGGACTAGCGGGAGGAACGGGGAGCTGTTTTTT
TRBJ1-1 | many | TRBV19 | TRBD1 | CASRKGAVNTEAFF | TGTGCCAGTAGGAAGGGGGCTGTGAACACTGAAGCTTTCTTT
TRBJ1-3 | many | TRBV5-6 | - | CASSLQLSGNTIYF | TGTGCCAGCAGCTTGCAACTCTCTGGAAACACCATATATTTT
TRBJ2-5 | many | TRBV5-1 | - | CASSADTTQETQYF | TGCGCCAGCAGCGCGGACACCACCCAAGAGACCCAGTACTTC
TRBJ2-7 | - | TRBV29-1 | - | CSAGLTYEQYF | TGCAGCGCGGGGTTGACTTACGAGCAGTACTTC
TRBJ2-7 | - | TRBV7-2 | TRBD1 | CASESGTGRYEQYF | TGTGCCAGCGAGTCCGGGACAGGGCGGTACGAGCAGTACTTC
TRBJ2-3 | many | TRBV9 | - | CASSAGWDTQYF | TGTGCCAGCAGCGCAGGTTGGGATACGCAGTATTTT
TRBJ2-1 | few | TRBV7-2 | TRBD2 | CASSPTGGIYNEQFF | TGTGCCAGCAGCCCAACGGGAGGGATCTACAATGAGCAGTTCTTC
TRBJ2-7 | many | TRBV4-1 | TRBD2 | CASSQDRLAGVYEQYF | TGCGCCAGCAGCCAAGATCGGCTAGCGGGAGTTTACGAGCAGTACTTC
TRBJ2-5 | - | TRBV20-1 | TRBD1 | CSALDRGHQETQYF | TGCAGTGCCTTGGACAGGGGGCATCAAGAGACCCAGTACTTC
TRBJ1-3 | - | TRBV29-1 | - | CSVTPQATSSGNTIYF | TGCAGCGTTACCCCACAGGCGACCAGCTCTGGAAACACCATATATTTT
TRBJ2-7 | many | TRBV10-3 | - | CAISGTVEDEQYF | TGTGCCATCAGTGGGACAGTGGAGGACGAGCAGTACTTC
TRBJ1-2 | many | TRBV19 | - | CASSKGPRDGYTF | TGTGCCAGTAGTAAGGGACCGAGAGATGGCTACACCTTC
TRBJ2-2 | - | TRBV5-1 | - | CASSLVEATGELFF | TGCGCCAGCAGCTTAGTGGAGGCGACCGGGGAGCTGTTTTTT
TRBJ1-1 | many | TRBV6-5 | - | CASSGTLTGEAFF | TGTGCCAGCAGTGGAACCTTGACAGGAGAAGCTTTCTTT